This T cell receptor beta chain comes out of a study of CD8+ T cells in alopecia areata. Looking at the study overall: For 6 to 18 months, tofacitinib was taken, and 6 months off drug followed. Scoring of treated patients' severity used the percentage of affected scalp area.

Described treatment: oral pan-JAK inhibitor, 5-10 mg twice daily. Reverse transcribed after extraction, RNA yielded cDNA as the sequencing template. Using immunoSEQ multiplex PCR, the repertoire was profiled, and TCRdb retains in-frame clones only, with some absent. The table shows fewer than 250,000 clones, with under 70% occurring only once. The germline V gene has CDR1 SQVTM and CDR2 ANQGSEA. V lost 0 bases to trimming and J lost 5 bases, with 8 bases between them. The CDR3 is made up of 12 amino acids. There are a few counts of this clone. Its antigen remains unknown. General study findings and limits: Many expanded lesional clones persisted in scalp and blood during tofacitinib. Alopecia totalis/universalis scalp especially showed more expanded CD8+ clones than normal scalp.

The origin of this receptor is a human donor with alopecia areata. The chain employs TRBV29-1 and TRBJ2-7; maybe TRBD1 (6 bases). This specimen was CD4+ T cells sorted from blood, taken at week 4, from a patient treated with tofacitinib. CDR3 in DNA: TGCAGCGTTGAAGATAGGGGGAACGAGCAGTACTTC. Its translation is CSVEDRGNEQYF.